These 12 T cell receptor beta chains were sequenced from one sample in a study of Ad26.COV2.S vaccination and SARS-CoV-2 variants. Treatment of the sample: about 20 received Ad26.COV2.S at low or high dose, single or two shots; 5 received placebo; per-sample allocation not given. Sampling occurred on day 63 after the first vaccine or placebo injection. Clones were read by immunoSEQ multiplex PCR, and TCRdb kept only the in-frame ones, dropping some. The sample carries some 390,000 clones, 80% to 90% recorded once. Sequences were derived from peripheral blood, sampled in a trial of Ad26.COV2.S vaccine versus placebo. The receptors stem from a person aged 18-60 years who received the Ad26.COV2.S COVID-19 vaccine or a placebo.

This chain uses TRBV9 with TRBJ1-2, with 8 bases identical to TRBD1. Germline values: CDR1 SGDLS, CDR2 YYNGEE. With 0 bases clipped from V and 5 bases from J, the junction kept 9 bases outside the gene matches. CDR3 length: 16 amino acids. Here the CDR3 reads CASSVGGQGADYGYTF. DNA of the CDR3: TGTGCCAGCAGCGTAGGAGGGCAGGGGGCGGATTATGGCTACACCTTC.

This rearrangement joins TRBV5-5 to TRBJ2-3; D may be TRBD2 (6 bases). Trimming removed 0 bases from V and 2 bases from J, with 13 bases in between. This CDR3 region has 16 residues. In germline, CDR1 is SGHKS, CDR2 YYEKEE (reference sequence). The CDR3 DNA reads as TGTGCCAGCAGCTTGGAAGGGCGGGGTCTCACAGATACGCAGTATTTT. Translated: CASSLEGRGLTDTQYF.

J is TRBJ2-1 and V is TRBV19, with TRBD1 matching 8 bases. V was pared by 10 bases and J by 7 bases, with 9 bases of the junction left unmatched. The germline CDR1 and CDR2 sequences are LNHDA and SQIVND (reference sequence). This CDR3 region has 13 residues. CDR3 bases: TGTGCCACCCGACAGGGGCTGTGGAATGAGCAGTTCTTC. Its protein is CATRQGLWNEQFF.

This clone is a singleton in its sample. The chain combines TRBV2 with TRBJ1-1; tentative D call: TRBD1 (5 bases). Deletions cut 5 bases from V and 0 bases from J, with 16 bases between. Germline CDR1 reads SNHLY; CDR2 reads FYNNEI. CDR3 length: 16 amino acids. CDR3 residues: CASSTVQGFMNTEAFF. CDR3 DNA sequence: TGTGCCAGCAGTACTGTCCAGGGATTTATGAACACTGAAGCTTTCTTT.

The chain couples TRBV4-1 to TRBJ1-2; 10 bases agree with TRBD1. Germline assignment: CDR1 MGHRA and CDR2 YSYEKL. This CDR3 is 16 amino acids long. V gave up 3 bases and J gave up 3 bases; unmatched junction bases: 7. CDR3 sequence reads: CASSHFDRGRHYGYTF. The CDR3 nucleotides read TGCGCCAGCAGCCACTTCGACAGGGGGCGTCACTATGGCTACACCTTC.

This clone was detected only once. The CDR3 DNA follows: TGTGCCAGCCGCCCCCCGGCGGGGGGAGGGACAGATACGCAGTATTTT. Its protein product is CASRPPAGGGTDTQYF. The chain recombines TRBV11-2 with TRBJ2-3; 8 nucleotides align to TRBD2. There are 16 residues in the CDR3. Germline CDR1 reads SGHAT; CDR2 reads FQNNGV. Trimming took 8 bases from V and 3 from J; bases not matched to a gene: 13.

This clone showed up just once. The V and J genes are TRBV6-5 and TRBJ2-1, with D possibly TRBD1 on 5 matching bases. The germline V and J ends were trimmed by 8 bases and 3 bases, with 17 bases remaining between them. The length of the CDR3 is 15 residues. Per germline, CDR1 MNHEY and CDR2 SVGAGI. The CDR3 loop reads CASAKARTSYNEQFF. CDR3 coding DNA: TGTGCCAGCGCCAAAGCGAGGACAAGCTACAATGAGCAGTTCTTC.

This chain connects TRBV18 to TRBJ1-5; 8 positions agree with TRBD1. The V gene's germline CDR1 is KGHSH and CDR2 LQKENI. This CDR3 is built from 16 residues. Losses at the gene ends were 5 bases for V and 2 bases for J; bases not matched to a gene: 8. CDR3 nucleotide sequence: TGTGCCAGCTCATCAGCTGACAGGGGAGGCAATCAGCCCCAGCATTTT. Translated, it gives CASSSADRGGNQPQHF.

The chain is built from TRBV11-3 and TRBJ2-5; either TRBD1 or TRBD2 may supply D (6 bases each). Trimming took 1 base from V and 6 from J, leaving 15 bases between them. The germline V gene has CDR1 SGHNT and CDR2 YENEEA. The CDR3 extends over 15 amino acids. The DNA of the CDR3 is TGTGCCAGCAGCTTAGGGTCGGGGGACAAGCAGACCCAGTACTTC. This codes for CASSLGSGDKQTQYF. The full variable domain, completed using reference TRBV11-3 and TRBJ2-5, is EAGVVQSPRYKIIEKKQPVAFWCNPISGHNTLYWYLQNLGQGPELLIRYENEEAVDDSQLPKDRFSAERLKGVDSTLKIQPAELGDSAVYLCASSLGSGDKQTQYFGPGTRLLVL.

The V call is TRBV27, the J call TRBJ1-2; TRBD1 matches at 7 bases. This CDR3 contains 15 residues. Germline CDR1 MNHEY, CDR2 SMNVEV (reference sequence). The ends lost 2 bases at V and 8 bases at J; junction bases unmatched: 11. DNA of the CDR3: TGTGCCAGCAGTTTAGATGACAGGGAGTCGGACGGCTACACCTTC. This sequence encodes CASSLDDRESDGYTF.

This sequence joins TRBV30 and TRBJ2-7; D is undetermined. The CDR3 length is 13 residues. Germline CDR1 and CDR2: GTSNPN and SVGIG (reference sequence). Trimming removed 2 bases at V and 2 bases at J, with 10 bases between. The CDR3 DNA sequence: TGTGCCTGGAGTACCGAGACTGCCTACGAGCAGTACTTC. Protein: CAWSTETAYEQYF.

V usage is TRBV7-9 and J usage is TRBJ1-1; no clear D gene. Trimming took off 5 bases at V and 8 bases at J, with 6 bases between the two ends. CDR3 length equals 10 residues. Germline CDR1 and CDR2: SEHNR and FQNEAQ (reference sequence). The CDR3 is CASSKHEAFF. In nucleotides, the CDR3 is TGTGCCAGCAGCAAACACGAAGCTTTCTTT.